One and the same sample provided the 24 T cell receptor beta chains below, sequenced in a study of blood T cell repertoires in COVID-19. Measured with immunoSEQ multiplex PCR; TCRdb has only the in-frame clones, and not every one. The profile shows about 440,000 clones, approximately 89% of them singletons. Sample: peripheral blood. These receptor sequences come from a woman aged 45 to 65 with COVID-19, enrolled during active disease.

This clone was seen a single time. The V call is TRBV5-1, the J call TRBJ1-3; no clear D. Germline V lookup: CDR1 SGHRS, CDR2 YFSETQ. Between the trimmed V and J ends, which lost 5 bases and 0 bases, there was a span of 6 bases. The CDR3 is made up of 13 amino acids. CDR3: CASRFSSGNTIYF. In DNA, the CDR3 is TGCGCCAGCAGATTCTCCTCTGGAAACACCATATATTTT.

This chain connects TRBV7-9 to TRBJ2-2, with 7 bases aligning to TRBD1. Germline V lookup: CDR1 SEHNR, CDR2 FQNEAQ (reference sequence). This CDR3 is built from 13 residues. The trim removed 11 bases at V and 1 base at J, leaving 4 bases unmatched. Here the CDR3 DNA reads TGTGCCCCTACAGGGGAGAACACCGGGGAGCTGTTTTTT. Its translation is CAPTGENTGELFF.

V usage is TRBV2 and J usage is TRBJ2-1; TRBD1 matches 10 bases. The CDR3 has 15 amino acids. Per germline, CDR1 SNHLY and CDR2 FYNNEI. V lost 3 bases to trimming and J lost 3 bases; unmatched junction nucleotides: 2. The CDR3 region has the DNA TGTGCCAGCAGTGAGGGGGACAGGGGCTACAATGAGCAGTTCTTC. Protein sequence: CASSEGDRGYNEQFF.

The genes are TRBV6-2 or TRBV6-3 and TRBJ1-2, with 10 bases that match TRBD1. After removal of 6 bases from V and 7 bases from J, the junction contained 17 bases not matched to a gene. This CDR3 is built from 17 residues. CDR1 is MNHEY, CDR2 SVGEGT, per germline. The CDR3 sequence is CASSRDRGTGTIGGYTF. The DNA of the CDR3 is TGTGCCAGCAGCCGGGACAGGGGAACCGGTACAATAGGTGGCTACACCTTC.

This clone was observed a few times. The chain joins TRBV6-5 to TRBJ1-1; D not certain. This CDR3 is 14 amino acids long. The ends were cut back, 7 bases at V and 0 bases at J, with 12 bases in the middle. Germline V gene lookup returns CDR1 MNHEY and CDR2 SVGAGI. In DNA form, the CDR3 reads TGTGCCAGCACCTCTGGCCTCATGAACACTGAAGCTTTCTTT. Protein sequence: CASTSGLMNTEAFF.

This chain links TRBV6-5 with TRBJ2-7; 7 bases are shared with TRBD2. The CDR3 contains 14 residues. Germline values: CDR1 MNHEY, CDR2 SVGAGI. V dropped 6 bases and J dropped 5; count of bases not matched to a gene: 10. As DNA, the CDR3 is TGTGCCAGCAGCAGTCTAGCGGCCCAGAACGAGCAGTACTTC. Translated, it gives CASSSLAAQNEQYF.

V is TRBV11-1 and J is TRBJ2-4; TRBD2 agrees at 10 bases. CDR1 is SGHAT and CDR2 is FQDESV in the germline V gene (reference sequence). The V segment lost 3 bases and the J segment 7 bases; nucleotides outside the gene matches: 9. This CDR3 has 16 residues. The DNA for the CDR3 is TGTGCCAGCAGCTTCACAAGCGGGGGGGCCGAGAACATTCAGTACTTC. Translated: CASSFTSGGAENIQYF.

V gene TRBV11-2 combines with J gene TRBJ1-4; TRBD1 might be the D (6 bases). Trimming cost V 5 bases and J 7 bases, with 17 bases left between them. The CDR3 covers 15 residues. From germline, CDR1 is SGHAT and CDR2 FQNNGV. The CDR3 here is CASSHPQGMVEKLFF. CDR3 nucleotides: TGTGCCAGCAGCCACCCCCAGGGGATGGTTGAAAAACTGTTTTTT.

This clone occurred a few times. This chain connects TRBV2 to TRBJ2-7; D perhaps matches TRBD1 (5 bases). The CDR3 covers 15 residues. V gave up 6 bases and J gave up 0 bases, with 15 bases separating them. From germline, CDR1 is SNHLY and CDR2 FYNNEI. CDR3 residues: CASRFLKGDSYEQYF. The CDR3, as DNA: TGTGCCAGCAGATTCCTTAAAGGGGACTCCTACGAGCAGTACTTC.

The genes are TRBV5-6 and TRBJ2-1; D might be TRBD2 (6 bases). Trimming took off 5 bases at V and 6 bases at J, with 18 bases between the two ends. The V gene's germline CDR1 is SGHDT and CDR2 YYEEEE. This CDR3 contains 15 residues. In DNA form, the CDR3 reads TGTGCCAGCAGTGGGGGGTTAGGGTTTCTCAATGAGCAGTTCTTC. It translates to CASSGGLGFLNEQFF.

The rearrangement joins TRBV5-4 to TRBJ2-7; D possibly corresponds to TRBD2 (6 bases). From germline, CDR1 is SGHNT and CDR2 YYREEE (reference sequence). The V and J ends lost 3 bases and 0 bases respectively, with 13 bases between them. The length of the CDR3 is 15 residues. The CDR3 DNA follows: TGTGCCAGCAGCTCGGGACGGGAGAGCTCCTACGAGCAGTACTTC. It codes for CASSSGRESSYEQYF.

The chain carries TRBV2 and TRBJ1-2; possible D gene TRBD1, 5 bases. V lost 0 bases to trimming and J lost 7 bases, with 12 bases between them. This CDR3 comprises 14 residues. Per germline, CDR1 SNHLY and CDR2 FYNNEI. The CDR3 DNA follows: TGTGCCAGCAGTGAAGCAGGGGTGGGTCGTGGCTACACCTTC. Encoded protein: CASSEAGVGRGYTF.

The genes are TRBV7-9 and TRBJ2-5; TRBD2 is a possible D gene (5 bases). CDR1 is SEHNR, CDR2 FQNEAQ, per germline (reference sequence). The CDR3 is 15 residues long. V lost 7 bases to trimming and J lost 1 base, with 16 bases between them. CDR3 nucleotides: TGTGCCAGCATTCATGGTGCGGGTCCCCAAGAGACCCAGTACTTC. Residues: CASIHGAGPQETQYF. Full variable domain (missing parts from reference TRBV7-9 and TRBJ2-5): DTGVSQNPRHKITKRGQNVTFRCDPISEHNRLYWYRQTLGQGPEFLTYFQNEAQLEKSRLLSDRFSAERPKGSFSTLEIQRTEQGDSAMYLCASIHGAGPQETQYFGPGTRLLVL.

Here the CDR3 reads CASSGMGGLRDEQYF. In nucleotides, the CDR3 is TGTGCCAGCAGTGGCATGGGGGGATTGCGGGACGAGCAGTACTTC. The chain combines TRBV2 with TRBJ2-7; possible D gene TRBD2, 6 bases. With 4 bases removed from V and 5 bases from J, the gap between germline ends came to 18 bases. The germline CDR1 and CDR2 sequences are SNHLY and FYNNEI. The CDR3 is 15 amino acids.

The V and J genes are TRBV5-8 and TRBJ2-1, with 7 nucleotides matching TRBD2. This CDR3 is 15 amino acids long. Germline V gene sequence: CDR1 SGHTS, CDR2 YDEGEE. The junction had 10 bases not matched to a gene; V was cut back by 4 bases and J by 6 bases. The CDR3 coding sequence is TGTGCCAGCAGCGTAGGACTAGTCGCGCCCAATGAGCAGTTCTTC. Amino acids: CASSVGLVAPNEQFF.

The genes are TRBV3-1 (or the pseudogene TRBV3-2) and TRBJ1-1; D is unresolved. Germline values: CDR1 LGHDT, CDR2 YNNKEL (reference sequence). The CDR3 runs to 14 residues. The V gene lost 4 bases and the J gene lost 3 bases, with 12 bases spanning the gap. The CDR3 DNA reads TGTGCCAGCAGCCCCGAGGTTGCGTACACTGAAGCTTTCTTT. Translation gives CASSPEVAYTEAFF.

V usage is TRBV6-5 and J usage is TRBJ2-3; possible D gene TRBD2, 6 bases. V dropped 6 bases and J dropped 4 bases, with 14 bases sitting between them. CDR1 is MNHEY and CDR2 is SVGAGI in the germline V gene. The CDR3 covers 14 residues. Here the CDR3 DNA reads TGTGCCAGCAGACCGGGACTCCCCGCAGATACGCAGTATTTT. The encoded protein is CASRPGLPADTQYF.

V is TRBV9 and J is TRBJ1-2; D possibly corresponds to TRBD1 (6 bases). Germline-derived CDR1 and CDR2 are SGDLS and YYNGEE. Trimming shortened V by 4 bases and J by 8 bases, and 18 bases separated the two germline ends. The CDR3 covers 14 residues. The CDR3 loop reads CASSPSGGAGGYTF. Written as DNA, the CDR3 is TGTGCCAGCAGCCCGTCGGGGGGCGCGGGGGGCTACACCTTC.

The chain carries TRBV7-9 and TRBJ2-7; D is possibly TRBD2 (6 bases). Germline V gene data show CDR1 as SEHNR and CDR2 as FQNEAQ (reference sequence). With 4 bases removed from V and 5 bases from J, the gap between germline ends came to 12 bases. The CDR3 has 13 amino acids. The CDR3 sequence: CASSSGGPHEQYF. The CDR3 DNA follows: TGTGCCAGCAGCTCCGGGGGACCCCACGAGCAGTACTTC.

This clone has only one observation. The V and J genes are TRBV5-1 and TRBJ2-7, with 10 positions matching TRBD1. The CDR3 totals 15 residues. V lost 5 bases and J lost 2; bases outside the gene matches: 7. Per germline, CDR1 SGHRS and CDR2 YFSETQ. The CDR3 nucleotides are TGCGCCAGCAGATCCTACGGACAGGGGGCCTACGAGCAGTACTTC. It codes for CASRSYGQGAYEQYF. The whole variable domain, remainder taken from reference TRBV5-1 and TRBJ2-7, is KAGVTQTPRYLIKTRGQQVTLSCSPISGHRSVSWYQQTPGQGLQFLFEYFSETQRNKGNFPGRFSGRQFSNSRSEMNVSTLELGDSALYLCASRSYGQGAYEQYFGPGTRLTVT.

CDR3 nucleotide sequence: TGTGCCAGCAGCCGAGACAGGGGCCGTGAAGCTTTCTTT. It yields the protein CASSRDRGREAFF. V gene TRBV11-1 combines with J gene TRBJ1-1; 8 bases fit TRBD1. J was trimmed by 7 bases and V by 5 bases; bases with no gene match: 6. Per germline, CDR1 SGHAT and CDR2 FQDESV (reference sequence). The CDR3 extends over 13 amino acids.

The chain couples TRBV30 to TRBJ1-4, with TRBD1 matching over 7 bases. The V gene end was trimmed by 4 bases and the J gene end by 7 bases; junction bases not matched to a gene: 12. The CDR3 is made up of 15 amino acids. The germline CDR1 and CDR2 sequences are GTSNPN and SVGIG (reference sequence). CDR3 loop: CAWTTQRQGGEKLFF. The CDR3 DNA reads TGTGCCTGGACCACTCAGAGACAGGGCGGTGAAAAACTGTTTTTT.

V gene TRBV6-5 combines with J gene TRBJ1-1; D uncertain. CDR1 and CDR2 from the germline V gene are MNHEY and SVGAGI. Trimming shortened V by 8 bases and J by 5 bases, and 9 bases separated the two germline ends. This CDR3 is built from 11 residues. The CDR3 here is CASALRTEAFF. DNA for the CDR3: TGTGCCAGCGCCCTGAGGACTGAAGCTTTCTTT.

This chain uses TRBV4-1 with TRBJ2-7, with D perhaps matching TRBD2 (5 bases). V was trimmed by 4 bases and J by 2 bases, leaving 15 bases between them. The germline V gene encodes CDR1 MGHRA and CDR2 YSYEKL. This CDR3 comprises 15 residues. CDR3 sequence (DNA): TGCGCCAGCAGCCGAATTTATGGTAGCGCCTACGAGCAGTACTTC. This gives the protein CASSRIYGSAYEQYF.